One sample yielded the 22 T cell receptor beta chains listed below, sequenced in a study of cytomegalovirus exposure and HLA in healthy donors. The study ran its PCR with 60 Vbeta and 13 Jbeta primers. The protocol was immunoSEQ multiplex PCR, while the TCRdb copy is restricted to in-frame clones and leaves out a portion. This repertoire shows some 120,000 clones, around 83% found once; its top ten account for just under 3%. Source material: PBMCs. These receptors originate from a woman aged 18-30 years in good health and CMV-seropositive.

The chain employs TRBV19 and TRBJ2-1, with 9 bases fitting TRBD2. The CDR3 spans 14 residues. V was clipped by 3 bases and J by 6 bases; unmatched bases: 3. Germline lookup yields CDR1 LNHDA and CDR2 SQIVND (reference sequence). Here the CDR3 reads CASSIGTSPNEQFF. In DNA form, the CDR3 reads TGTGCCAGTAGTATCGGGACTAGCCCCAATGAGCAGTTCTTC.

The chain carries TRBV7-9 and TRBJ2-1; 8 bases are shared with TRBD1. The CDR3 totals 15 residues. V dropped 1 base and J dropped 8; count of bases not matched to a gene: 7. Germline CDR1 is SEHNR and CDR2 is FQNEAQ (reference sequence). The CDR3 bases are TGTGCCAGCAGCTTAGAGGCGCAGGGGGCATATGAGCAGTTCTTC. It encodes CASSLEAQGAYEQFF.

This clone has a single count. For the CDR3, the DNA is TGTGCCAGCAGCCCGGGACTAGCGTACAATGAGCAGTTCTTC. It is translated as CASSPGLAYNEQFF. The V gene is TRBV7-3, the J gene TRBJ2-1, with 10 nucleotides matching TRBD2. Per the germline V gene, CDR1 is SGHTA and CDR2 is FQGTGA. With 5 bases clipped from V and 4 bases from J, the junction kept 2 bases outside the gene matches. The CDR3 has 14 residues.

This chain links TRBV5-1 with TRBJ2-3; a weak D match, TRBD1 (6 bases). The CDR3 has 15 amino acids. V gave up 0 bases and J gave up 3 bases, with 11 bases separating them. CDR1 is SGHRS, CDR2 YFSETQ, per germline. CDR3 in amino acids: CASSLVGGATDTQYF. For the CDR3, the DNA is TGCGCCAGCAGCTTGGTTGGGGGCGCGACAGATACGCAGTATTTT. Full variable domain (outside the CDR3, taken from reference TRBV5-1 and TRBJ2-3): KAGVTQTPRYLIKTRGQQVTLSCSPISGHRSVSWYQQTPGQGLQFLFEYFSETQRNKGNFPGRFSGRQFSNSRSEMNVSTLELGDSALYLCASSLVGGATDTQYFGPGTRLTVL.

DNA for the CDR3: TGTGCCAGCTCACTATGGACAGGGGACTACGAGCAGTACTTC. Its translation: CASSLWTGDYEQYF. The V and J genes are TRBV18 and TRBJ2-7; 9 nucleotides line up with TRBD1. This CDR3 is built from 14 residues. J lost 3 bases, V lost 4 bases, and 4 bases had no gene match. Per germline, CDR1 KGHSH and CDR2 LQKENI.

This rearrangement joins TRBV6-1 to TRBJ2-7; D possibly corresponds to TRBD1 (5 bases). This CDR3 has 14 amino acids. V lost 7 bases and J 2 bases, leaving 15 bases between the germline ends. CDR1 and CDR2 from the germline V gene are MNHNS and SASEGT. CDR3 nucleotides: TGTGCCAGCATGAGGTTTAGGGGTGCCTACGAGCAGTACTTC. Protein product: CASMRFRGAYEQYF.

The chain employs TRBV9 and TRBJ1-3, with D maybe TRBD1 (6 bases). The V end was cut by 3 bases, the J end by 2 bases, with 12 bases between. The CDR3 is made up of 15 amino acids. Germline V gene data show CDR1 as SGDLS and CDR2 as YYNGEE. The CDR3: CASSAEGGAGNTIYF. The CDR3 region has the DNA TGTGCCAGCAGCGCGGAGGGGGGGGCTGGAAACACCATATATTTT.

The V and J genes are TRBV2 and TRBJ2-7, with 7 bases matching TRBD1. The CDR3 covers 14 residues. CDR1 and CDR2 (germline): SNHLY, FYNNEI. J lost 2 bases, V lost 8 bases, and 9 bases had no gene match. The CDR3 here is CASFFPGGTYEQYF. Here the CDR3 DNA reads TGTGCCAGCTTTTTCCCAGGGGGTACCTACGAGCAGTACTTC.

A note on this clone: The identical CDR3 is also encoded by other nucleotide sequences in the sample. The CDR3 DNA reads as TGTGCCAGCAGTTTAGGCCTGGCGGGGGGGCTCGAGACCCAGTACTTC. It yields the protein CASSLGLAGGLETQYF. The chain uses TRBV27 and TRBJ2-5; 9 bases are shared with TRBD2. The CDR3 is 16 residues long. V lost 2 bases, J lost 5 bases, and 9 bases stayed unmatched. Per the germline V gene, CDR1 is MNHEY and CDR2 is SMNVEV (reference sequence).

The CDR3 DNA sequence: TGCGCCAGCAGCCAAGATATCGGACTCTATGGCTACACCTTC. Its translation: CASSQDIGLYGYTF. The chain has TRBV4-1 and TRBJ1-2; D is unresolved. CDR1 is MGHRA and CDR2 is YSYEKL in the germline V gene. The CDR3 is made up of 14 amino acids. V lost 0 bases to trimming and J lost 4 bases, with 9 bases between them.

This clone occurred a few times. V is TRBV6-1 and J is TRBJ2-7; D gene ambiguous. CDR1 MNHNS and CDR2 SASEGT come from the germline V gene. V shed 2 bases and J shed 0 bases, with 11 bases lying between them. The CDR3 is 15 residues long. CDR3 sequence: CASSEIGEASYEQYF. For the CDR3, the DNA is TGTGCCAGCAGTGAAATAGGCGAGGCCTCCTACGAGCAGTACTTC.

This clone showed up just once. The chain joins TRBV5-1 to TRBJ2-3; tentative D call: TRBD2 (8 bases). The V gene lost 3 bases and the J gene lost 3 bases, with 17 bases spanning the gap. The CDR3 covers 16 residues. Germline V gene lookup returns CDR1 SGHRS and CDR2 YFSETQ. CDR3 DNA sequence: TGCGCCAGCAGCTCGCCCGCGGGGGGACAGACAGATACGCAGTATTTT. It yields the protein CASSSPAGGQTDTQYF.

The rearrangement uses TRBV2 and TRBJ2-7; TRBD1 matches at 9 bases. The V and J ends lost 4 bases and 5 bases, in that order; junction bases with no gene match: 3. The CDR3 loop spans 13 amino acids. Germline CDR1 is SNHLY and CDR2 is FYNNEI. DNA of the CDR3: TGTGCCAGCAGTGGCTGGACAGGGGACGAGCAGTACTTC. Encoded protein: CASSGWTGDEQYF.

This chain joins TRBV2 and TRBJ1-2, with D unclear. The V and J ends lost 3 bases and 0 bases respectively, with 5 bases between them. The CDR3 sequence is 13 residues long. Germline V gene sequence: CDR1 SNHLY, CDR2 FYNNEI. The CDR3 coding sequence is TGTGCCAGCAGTGACGGGACTAACTATGGCTACACCTTC. Amino acid sequence: CASSDGTNYGYTF.

The V and J genes are TRBV28 and TRBJ2-1, with 9 bases identical to TRBD2. Trimming took 6 bases from V and 4 from J; bases not matched to a gene: 10. This CDR3 is built from 16 residues. Germline V gene sequence: CDR1 MDHEN, CDR2 SYDVKM. The CDR3 nucleotides read TGTGCCAGCAGCCTATTGGATAGCGGGGGTTACAATGAGCAGTTCTTC. Its protein is CASSLLDSGGYNEQFF.

This chain links TRBV27 with TRBJ1-5, with D tentatively TRBD1 (5 bases). The germline V and J ends were trimmed by 10 bases and 2 bases, with 12 bases remaining between them. The germline V gene encodes CDR1 MNHEY and CDR2 SMNVEV (reference sequence). This CDR3 has 13 amino acids. The CDR3 protein is CAIGGDGNQPQHF. CDR3 sequence (DNA): TGTGCCATCGGAGGGGATGGCAATCAGCCCCAGCATTTT.

The table lists this clone with many counts. The chain joins TRBV6-1 to TRBJ2-1; 9 nucleotides agree with TRBD2. The length of the CDR3 is 16 residues. CDR1 and CDR2 from the germline V gene are MNHNS and SASEGT. V lost 3 bases, J lost 2 bases, and 5 bases stayed unmatched. The CDR3 DNA follows: TGTGCCAGCAGTGAGTGGGCTAGCGGGACCTACAATGAGCAGTTCTTC. Translation gives CASSEWASGTYNEQFF.

This chain links TRBV5-4 with TRBJ2-2; 7 bases agree with TRBD2. This CDR3 comprises 14 residues. Germline CDR1 reads SGHNT; CDR2 reads YYREEE (reference sequence). The J segment lost 4 bases and the V segment lost 6 bases, leaving 6 bases of the junction unmatched. The CDR3 nucleotides read TGTGCCAGCAATTTAGCGGGCAGCACCGGGGAGCTGTTTTTT. Translated: CASNLAGSTGELFF.

The table lists this clone with a count of one. The chain combines TRBV7-9 with TRBJ1-2, with D tentatively TRBD1 (6 bases). Trimming cost V 2 bases and J 0 bases, with 13 bases left between them. The CDR3 totals 16 residues. Germline V gene sequence: CDR1 SEHNR, CDR2 FQNEAQ (reference sequence). The DNA of the CDR3 is TGTGCCAGCAGCTTACGGACAGCTATTTCTAACTATGGCTACACCTTC. Amino acid sequence: CASSLRTAISNYGYTF. The entire variable domain, with the rest obtained from reference TRBV7-9 and TRBJ1-2, is as follows: DTGVSQNPRHKITKRGQNVTFRCDPISEHNRLYWYRQTLGQGPEFLTYFQNEAQLEKSRLLSDRFSAERPKGSFSTLEIQRTEQGDSAMYLCASSLRTAISNYGYTFGSGTRLTVV.

In nucleotides, the CDR3 is TGTGCCAGCAGCAAGGGACAGGGGTCCGGGGAGCTGTTTTTT. Translation gives CASSKGQGSGELFF. This chain links TRBV7-9 with TRBJ2-2; 10 positions match TRBD1. This CDR3 comprises 14 residues. The germline CDR1 and CDR2 sequences are SEHNR and FQNEAQ (reference sequence). The ends lost 5 bases at V and 6 bases at J; junction bases unmatched: 3. Variable domain in full (rest from reference TRBV7-9 and TRBJ2-2): DTGVSQNPRHKITKRGQNVTFRCDPISEHNRLYWYRQTLGQGPEFLTYFQNEAQLEKSRLLSDRFSAERPKGSFSTLEIQRTEQGDSAMYLCASSKGQGSGELFFGEGSRLTVL.

The V call is TRBV6-1, the J call TRBJ1-2, with a tentative D call TRBD1 (6 bases). Trimming removed 6 bases at V and 4 bases at J, with 15 bases between. Germline-derived CDR1 and CDR2 are MNHNS and SASEGT. This CDR3 spans 14 amino acids. The CDR3 is CASRITGIGYGYTF. CDR3 DNA: TGTGCCAGCAGGATAACAGGGATCGGCTATGGCTACACCTTC.

This clone was seen a few times. The rearrangement uses TRBV27 and TRBJ1-4; D perhaps matches TRBD1 (5 bases). Per the germline V gene, CDR1 is MNHEY and CDR2 is SMNVEV (reference sequence). V was trimmed by 6 bases and J by 8 bases, leaving 16 bases between them. This CDR3 region has 14 residues. The CDR3 DNA reads as TGTGCCAGCAGCTTGGGGCAGGAGGGCGAAAAACTGTTTTTT. Its protein is CASSLGQEGEKLFF.